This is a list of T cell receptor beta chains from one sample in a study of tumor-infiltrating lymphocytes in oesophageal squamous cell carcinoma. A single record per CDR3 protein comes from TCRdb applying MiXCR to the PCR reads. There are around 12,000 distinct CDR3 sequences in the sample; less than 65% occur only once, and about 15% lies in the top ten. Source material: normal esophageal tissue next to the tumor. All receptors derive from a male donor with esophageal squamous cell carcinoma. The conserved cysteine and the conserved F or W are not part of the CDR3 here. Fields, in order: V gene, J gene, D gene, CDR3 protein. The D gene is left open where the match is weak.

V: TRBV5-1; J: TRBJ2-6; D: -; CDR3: ASNLGTGANVLT
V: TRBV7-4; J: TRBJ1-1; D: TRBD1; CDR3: ASSLGTGGGINTEAF
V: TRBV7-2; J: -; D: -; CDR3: ASSPTTGLGYEQY
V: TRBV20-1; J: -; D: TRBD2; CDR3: SALAGGFADTQY
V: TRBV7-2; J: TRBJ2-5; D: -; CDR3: ASTQSRGQETQY
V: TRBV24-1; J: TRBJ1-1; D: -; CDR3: ATSDSRRDNTEAF
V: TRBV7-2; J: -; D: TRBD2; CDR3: ASSLGAGVRSYEQY
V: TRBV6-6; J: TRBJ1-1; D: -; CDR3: ASSYSRGRGTEAF
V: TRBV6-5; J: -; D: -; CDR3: ASSRELGRKFLPLH
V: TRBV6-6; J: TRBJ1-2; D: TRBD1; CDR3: ASSRDRVGDYGYT
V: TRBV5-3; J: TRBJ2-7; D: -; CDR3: ASSLVGRGHEQY
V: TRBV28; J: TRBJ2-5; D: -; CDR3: ASSLWGGEETQY
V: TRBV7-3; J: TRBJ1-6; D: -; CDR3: ASSRDGYNSPLH
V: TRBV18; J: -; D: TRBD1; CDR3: ASSPLDGQGAYEQY
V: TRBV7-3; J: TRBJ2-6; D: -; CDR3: ASSAISGANVLT
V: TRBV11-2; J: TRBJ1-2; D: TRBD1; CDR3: ASSLAGGQGIYYGYT
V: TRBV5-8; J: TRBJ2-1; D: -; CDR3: ASSLEGTASYNEQF